This T cell receptor (beta chain) was profiled in a study of technical replicates of blood from several donors. Trimming at V came to 1 base and at J to 0 bases, leaving 14 bases not matched to a gene. Germline V gene data show CDR1 as LGHNA and CDR2 as YNFKEQ. The CDR3 contains 20 residues. TCRdb's copy holds only in-frame clones and misses some; the assay was immunoSEQ multiplex PCR. The sample has under 85,000 clones, almost 98% seen once. The chain joins TRBV4-2 to TRBJ2-3; 9 nucleotides line up with TRBD2. The sequenced sample was T cells isolated from PBMCs. This TCR was recovered from a human donor in good health. The CDR3 sequence: CASSQVTGTSFSGSTDTQYF. CDR3 coding DNA: TGTGCCAGCAGCCAAGTCACCGGGACTAGCTTCAGTGGGAGCACAGATACGCAGTATTTT.